This entry describes one TCR beta chain. The PCR was carried out with 60 Vbeta primers and 13 Jbeta primers. The protocol was immunoSEQ multiplex PCR, while the TCRdb copy is restricted to in-frame clones and leaves out a portion. The data include roughly 60,000 clones; the top ten clones carry about 2.1%. The data originate from a study of cytomegalovirus exposure and HLA in healthy donors. Germline CDR1 and CDR2: SGHTA and FQGNSA. Trimming removed 5 bases from V and 5 bases from J, with 18 bases in between. This CDR3 is built from 15 residues. The sample taken for sequencing was PBMCs. J is TRBJ1-2 and V is TRBV7-2, with a possible D match to TRBD1 (6 bases). This clonotype was sampled from a woman aged 18-29 years in good health and CMV-seronegative. The CDR3 bases are TGTGCCAGCAGCCCAGGGGCGGACAGAGCGTATGGCTACACCTTC. Amino acid sequence: CASSPGADRAYGYTF. The full variable domain, completed using reference TRBV7-2 and TRBJ1-2, is GAGVSQSPSNKVTEKGKDVELRCDPISGHTALYWYRQSLGQGLEFLIYFQGNSAPDKSGLPSDRFSAERTGGSVSTLTIQRTQQEDSAVYLCASSPGADRAYGYTFGSGTRLTVV.